There are many counts of the clone carrying this TCR beta chain. The antigen remains undetermined. Thyroid ultrasound and orbital computed tomography, with clinical symptoms and serum thyroxine and TRAb, informed diagnoses. Fresh 10 ml peripheral blood yielded PBMCs. The CDR3 runs to 17 residues. The germline CDR1 and CDR2 sequences are MDHEN and SYDVKM. The V gene lost 3 bases and the J gene lost 0 bases, with 14 bases spanning the gap. The record originates from a study of T cells in Graves' hyperthyroidism and ophthalmopathy. The study, taken as a whole, reports: Most thyroid clonotypes expanded above 0.001 were also detected in blood.

Regions amplified from RNA transcripts were the TCR beta CDR3 regions. The HTBI primer set drove a first-round RT-PCR of the TCR CDR3. MiXCR, run by TCRdb on the multiplex PCR reads, gives a single entry per CDR3 protein. The table lists 300,000 to 350,000 distinct CDR3 sequences, over 15% of them singletons. Source material: blood. The gene calls are TRBV28 and TRBJ2-2, with D unclear. The TCR comes from a man aged 25-40 years with Graves' hyperthyroidism. CDR3 coding DNA: TGTGCCAGCAGTTTGTGGTGGGCATTCCCGAACACCGGGGAGCTGTTTTTT. Amino acids: CASSLWWAFPNTGELFF.